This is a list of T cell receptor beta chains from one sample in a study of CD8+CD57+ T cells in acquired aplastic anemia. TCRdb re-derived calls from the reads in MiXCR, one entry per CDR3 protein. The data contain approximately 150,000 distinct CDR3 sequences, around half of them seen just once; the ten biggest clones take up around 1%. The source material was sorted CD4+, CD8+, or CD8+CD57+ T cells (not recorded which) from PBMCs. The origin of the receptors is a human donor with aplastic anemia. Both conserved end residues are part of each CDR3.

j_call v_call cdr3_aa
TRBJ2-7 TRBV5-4 CASSLVVRGAYEQYF
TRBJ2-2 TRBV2 CASSRTSGELFF
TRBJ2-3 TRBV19 CASRDRGGGSTDTQYF
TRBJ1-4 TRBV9 CASSVGFGATNEKLFF
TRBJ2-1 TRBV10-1 CASSDAPGAYNEQFF
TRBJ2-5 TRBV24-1 CATSDLGSGAKETQYF
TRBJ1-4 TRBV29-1 CSVGKLNEKLFF
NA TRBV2 CATGLAGYSNEQYF
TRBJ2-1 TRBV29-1 CSVVGSWQFF
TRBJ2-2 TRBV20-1 CSARKGPQNTGELFF
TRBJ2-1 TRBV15 CATSHPQGGHNEQFF
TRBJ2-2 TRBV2 CASSGRNTGELFF
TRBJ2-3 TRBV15 CATSRRPTSGGPADTQYF
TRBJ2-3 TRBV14 CASSATSLSTDTQYF
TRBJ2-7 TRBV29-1 CSVYRDSSSYEQYF
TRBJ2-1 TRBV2 CASRQGSYNEQFF
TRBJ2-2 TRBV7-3 CASSPEGTGELFF
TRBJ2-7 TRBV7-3 CASRVGATYEQYF
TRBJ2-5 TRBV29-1 CSVDGGQQETQYF
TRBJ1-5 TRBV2 CASSERGAANQPQHF
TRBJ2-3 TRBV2 CASSSRGLNTDTQYF
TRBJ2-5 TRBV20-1 CSATTLAESGTQYF
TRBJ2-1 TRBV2 CATRNPMRGDRSEQFF
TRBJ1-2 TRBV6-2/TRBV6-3 CASVAAGNYGYTF
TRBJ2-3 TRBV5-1 CASSLLAGVSTDTQYF
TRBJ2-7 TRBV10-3 CAISGQGSYEQYF
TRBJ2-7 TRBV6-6 CASSFTGLAGDLYEQYF
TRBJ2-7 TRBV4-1 CASQRDLGEQYF
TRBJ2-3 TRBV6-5 CASSYFRTDTQYF
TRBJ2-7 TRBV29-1 CSVTIAGGSSYEQYF
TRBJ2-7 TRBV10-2 CASISTGGTYEQYF
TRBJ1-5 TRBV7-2 CASSLNYAQPQHF
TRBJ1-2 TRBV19 CASSWDSGNYGYAF
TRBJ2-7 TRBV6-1 CASSPRNPGSYEQYF
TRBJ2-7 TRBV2 CASRLFSYEQYF
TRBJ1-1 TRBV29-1 CSVEEGARTEAFF
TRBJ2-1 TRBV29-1 CSVLGGTYNEQFF
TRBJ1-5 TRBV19 CASSMQGQTQHF
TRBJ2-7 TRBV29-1 CSVVQGSYEQYF
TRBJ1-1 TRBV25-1 CASSPPSDTNTEAFF
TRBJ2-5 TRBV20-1 CRARGGTEQETQYF
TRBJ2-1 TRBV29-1 CSVERESYNEQFF
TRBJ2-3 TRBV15 CATNRETGGRADTQYF
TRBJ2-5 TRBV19 CASQLGESETQYF
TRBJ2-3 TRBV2 CASSDFGPSTDTQYF